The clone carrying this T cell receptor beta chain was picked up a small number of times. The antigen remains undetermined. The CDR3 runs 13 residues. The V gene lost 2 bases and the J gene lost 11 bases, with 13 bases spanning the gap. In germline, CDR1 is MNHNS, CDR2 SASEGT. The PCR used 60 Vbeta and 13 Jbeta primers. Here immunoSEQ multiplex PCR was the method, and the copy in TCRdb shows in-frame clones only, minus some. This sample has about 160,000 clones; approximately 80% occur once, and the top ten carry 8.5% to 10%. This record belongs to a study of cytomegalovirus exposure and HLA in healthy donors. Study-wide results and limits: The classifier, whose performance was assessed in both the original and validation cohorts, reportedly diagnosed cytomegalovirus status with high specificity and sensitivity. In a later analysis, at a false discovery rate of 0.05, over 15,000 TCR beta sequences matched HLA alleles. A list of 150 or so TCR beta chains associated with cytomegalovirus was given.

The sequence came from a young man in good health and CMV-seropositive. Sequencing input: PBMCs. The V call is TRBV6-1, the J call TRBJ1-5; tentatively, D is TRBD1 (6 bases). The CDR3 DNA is TGTGCCAGCAGTGAAAGGGGGGGGAGGGCCCAGCATTTT. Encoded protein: CASSERGGRAQHF.